This T cell receptor beta chain originates from a study of regulatory T cells in long-lasting Graves disease. Both iRepertoire HTBI primers and Arm-PCR of CDR3 regions were used to build the TCR beta libraries. TCRdb re-called the multiplex PCR reads through MiXCR, storing one row per CDR3 protein. This sample has 400,000 to 500,000 distinct CDR3 sequences, with 22% found just once. The germline gives CDR1 SGHDN, CDR2 FVKESK. The CDR3 is 16 residues long. V dropped 4 bases and J dropped 0; count of bases not matched to a gene: 9. There are a few counts of this clonotype. Time point specified: persistent/refractory GD, antithyroid drugs over 5 years with positive TRAb. Construction of the TCR library relied on RNA isolated from PBMCs.

J is TRBJ2-7 and V is TRBV14; 7 nucleotides line up with TRBD2. The clonotype was recovered from a female donor with Graves disease. This specimen was peripheral blood mononuclear cells (PBMCs), taken when the disease was refractory, from a patient treated with antithyroid drugs. The CDR3 DNA reads TGTGCCAGCAGCCGGAGGGCTGGCGGGAGCTCCTACGAGCAGTACTTC. Its translation is CASSRRAGGSSYEQYF.